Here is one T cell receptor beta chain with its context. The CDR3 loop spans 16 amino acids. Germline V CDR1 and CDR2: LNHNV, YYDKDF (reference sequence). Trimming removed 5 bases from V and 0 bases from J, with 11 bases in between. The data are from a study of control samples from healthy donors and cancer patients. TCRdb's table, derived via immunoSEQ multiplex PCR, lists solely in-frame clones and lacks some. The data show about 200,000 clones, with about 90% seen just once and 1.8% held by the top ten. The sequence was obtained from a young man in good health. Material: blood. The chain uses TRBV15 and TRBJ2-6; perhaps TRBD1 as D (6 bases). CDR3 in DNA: TGTGCCACCAGCCACGGGACACCCTCTGGGGCCAACGTCCTGACTTTC. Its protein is CATSHGTPSGANVLTF. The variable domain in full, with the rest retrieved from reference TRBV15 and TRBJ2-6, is DAMVIQNPRYQVTQFGKPVTLSCSQTLNHNVMYWYQQKSSQAPKLLFHYYDKDFNNEADTPDNFQSRRPNTSFCFLDIRSPGLGDTAMYLCATSHGTPSGANVLTFGAGSRLTVL.